Each of the 3 T cell receptor beta chains below was sequenced from the same sample in a study of tumor-infiltrating lymphocytes in primary liver carcinoma. From unsorted bulk tissue weighing roughly 18-31 mg, DNA and RNA were co-extracted. Using a constant-region primer together with ProtoScript II reverse transcriptase, TCR beta cDNA was made from roughly 500 ng of total RNA. For TCR beta, libraries were produced by three nested multiplex PCR rounds using slightly modified ARM-PCR. The opening two PCR rounds, roughly 11 cycles each, paired TRBV1-TRBV30 forward primers with a C-beta reverse primer. TCRdb re-analysed the multiplex PCR reads in MiXCR, keeping a single row per CDR3 protein. The repertoire has under 150,000 distinct CDR3 sequences, roughly 70% of them found once; the top ten carry over 7.5%. The material sequenced was tumor-adjacent normal liver tissue. These receptors were collected from a woman aged 60 to 75 with primary liver carcinoma and hepatitis B virus infection.

In this sample, this clonotype turned up a few times. A junction end diverges from the germline sequence, so it may reflect a read error. The chain carries TRBV11-2 and TRBJ1-1; 7 bases match TRBD1. The CDR3 consists of 16 residues. The germline V gene encodes CDR1 SGHAT and CDR2 FQNNGV. The CDR3 is CTSSSLTGDWNTEAFF. The CDR3 coding sequence is TGTACCAGCAGCTCCTTAACAGGGGATTGGAATACTGAAGCATTCTTT.

As regards this clonotype: An end of the junction does not agree with germline; a read error may underlie this. This chain connects TRBV28 to TRBJ2-5; 7 bases are shared with TRBD1. The CDR3 has 13 residues. Looked up from germline, CDR1 is MDHEN and CDR2 is SYDVKM. The CDR3: CGSSRDSQKTQYF. The CDR3 nucleotides read TGTGGCAGCAGTAGGGACAGCCAAAAGACCCAGTACTTC. The variable domain in full, with the rest retrieved from reference TRBV28 and TRBJ2-5, is DVKVTQSSRYLVKRTGEKVFLECVQDMDHENMFWYRQDPGLGLRLIYFSYDVKMKEKGDIPEGYSVSREKKERFSLILESASTNQTSMYLCGSSRDSQKTQYFGPGTRLLVL.

V is TRBV20-1 and J is TRBJ1-5; either TRBD1 or TRBD2 may supply D (5 bases each). TRBJ2-3 explains the end of the DNA better; the J call may be wrong. This CDR3 has 16 amino acids. CDR1 and CDR2 from the germline V gene are DFQATT and SNEGSKA (reference sequence). As DNA, the CDR3 is TGCAGTGCTAGTAGAGGGGCGGCCAGGGCTAATCAGCCCCAGTATTTT. The encoded protein is CSASRGAARANQPQYF.